Included here is one T cell receptor (beta chain) sequence, with context. Its specificity is not known. With a J-beta primer mix and a sample-barcoded 5' primer, a second PCR ran roughly 7 to 11 cycles. TCRdb fed the 5' RACE reads into MiXCR, producing one record per CDR3 protein. The sample consists of around 500,000 distinct CDR3 sequences, 47% of them appearing once. This sample was taken from a study of blood T cells in healthy people across ages. Study-wide background: About one barcoded beta molecule per two T cells came from capture by template switching.

Study outcomes and limitations: As naive T cell percentage varied, TCR beta diversity correlated strongly with it. Unsorted PBMC material precluded a definitive naive versus antigen-experienced comparison.

V was pared by 3 bases and J by 9 bases, with 10 bases of the junction left unmatched. Looked up from germline, CDR1 is LGHDT and CDR2 is YNNKEL (reference sequence). The CDR3 covers 16 residues. Sequencing used blood. The source of this sequence is a man at least 80 years old in good health. The rearrangement joins TRBV3-1 to TRBJ2-1, with TRBD2 matching over 11 bases. DNA for the CDR3: TGTGCCAGCAGCCAGTTCGGGACTAGCGGCTCGGGTGAGCAGTTCTTC. Protein sequence: CASSQFGTSGSGEQFF.